This T cell receptor (beta chain) was profiled in a study of blood T cell repertoires in COVID-19. The J segment lost 1 base and the V segment lost 0 bases, leaving 6 bases of the junction unmatched. Germline V gene sequence: CDR1 LGHNA, CDR2 YSLEER. The CDR3 has 16 residues. TCRdb keeps only in-frame clones here, not all; method: immunoSEQ multiplex PCR. The sample consists of roughly 160,000 clones, about 84% of them appearing once. Self-reported history from a screening survey and questionnaire set each donor's cohort. The specimen was PBMCs or T cells enriched from blood (not recorded which). V usage is TRBV4-3 and J usage is TRBJ2-7; 7 nucleotides agree with TRBD2. The clonotype comes from a man aged 45-60 years who had recovered from COVID-19. The CDR3 DNA follows: TGCGCCAGCAGCCAAGAAGGAGCGGGGAGATCCTACGAGCAGTACTTC. Amino acid sequence: CASSQEGAGRSYEQYF.